The 32 T cell receptor beta chains given below trace back to one sample, sequenced in a study of T cell responses to AZD1222 COVID-19 vaccine. Libraries were prepared by immunoSEQ multiplex PCR; TCRdb keeps only in-frame clonotypes and omits some of them. Of 160,000 or so clones in the sample, 75% to 90% were seen once. Sequencing used peripheral blood, obtained 28 days after the second dose of the MenACWY control vaccine. Source of these receptors: an adult who received the MenACWY meningococcal vaccine as a control.

The chain couples TRBV5-1 to TRBJ2-3; D might be TRBD2 (6 bases). Germline lookup yields CDR1 SGHRS and CDR2 YFSETQ. The V end was cut by 0 bases, the J end by 7 bases, with 12 bases between. This CDR3 contains 14 residues. CDR3 protein: CASSLDGEEYTQYF. The CDR3 DNA reads TGCGCCAGCAGCTTGGATGGGGAGGAATATACGCAGTATTTT.

The J gene is TRBJ2-7, the V gene TRBV27; no clear D gene. The V end lost 10 bases, the J end lost 2 bases, and 6 bases lay between the germline ends. CDR3 length: 10 residues. Germline CDR1 and CDR2: MNHEY and SMNVEV (reference sequence). Here the CDR3 reads CATSTYEQYF. CDR3 coding DNA: TGTGCCACCTCCACCTACGAGCAGTACTTC.

The chain couples TRBV7-2 to TRBJ2-7; the D gene is possibly TRBD1 (8 bases). The V end lost 5 bases, the J end lost 5 bases, and 19 bases lay between the germline ends. The CDR3 contains 15 residues. The germline V gene encodes CDR1 SGHTA and CDR2 FQGNSA. The CDR3 DNA sequence: TGTGCCAGCAGCCCTTCAGGGGGCGGGAGTGACGAGCAGTACTTC. Its translation is CASSPSGGGSDEQYF.

This chain connects TRBV2 to TRBJ1-6, with D tentatively TRBD1 (6 bases). The CDR3 is 15 amino acids. The germline CDR1 and CDR2 sequences are SNHLY and FYNNEI. Trimming cost V 8 bases and J 6 bases, with 17 bases left between them. The CDR3 region has the DNA TGTGCCAGCGGGCAATATCAAGGGGGTAATTCACCCCTCCACTTT. As protein: CASGQYQGGNSPLHF. Variable domain in full (rest from reference TRBV2 and TRBJ1-6): EPEVTQTPSHQVTQMGQEVILRCVPISNHLYFYWYRQILGQKVEFLVSFYNNEISEKSEIFDDQFSVERPDGSNFTLKIRSTKLEDSAMYFCASGQYQGGNSPLHFGNGTRLTVT.

The chain employs TRBV7-2 and TRBJ2-1, with a possible D match to TRBD2 (7 bases). This CDR3 is built from 13 residues. V was trimmed by 4 bases and J by 8 bases, leaving 12 bases between them. CDR1 and CDR2 (germline): SGHTA, FQGNSA. As DNA, the CDR3 is TGTGCCAGCAGCTCAAGAGGGGGGGATGAGCAGTTCTTC. It translates to CASSSRGGDEQFF.

V gene TRBV19 combines with J gene TRBJ1-6, with TRBD1 matching 9 bases. Germline assignment: CDR1 LNHDA and CDR2 SQIVND (reference sequence). This CDR3 comprises 16 residues. Trimming at V came to 1 base and at J to 13 bases, leaving 11 bases not matched to a gene. CDR3 coding DNA: TGTGCCAGTAGTATAGCGGTTACAGGGGGCGCAACTCCCCTCCACTTT. Its translation: CASSIAVTGGATPLHF.

This clone was found once. The chain couples TRBV7-3 to TRBJ1-1; no definite D call. Trimming pared 4 bases from V and 0 bases from J, leaving 6 bases between. The CDR3 totals 13 residues. The germline V gene has CDR1 SGHTA and CDR2 FQGTGA. In DNA, the CDR3 is TGTGCCAGCAGCTCCGCCTTGAACACTGAAGCTTTCTTT. Protein product: CASSSALNTEAFF.

V gene TRBV6-5 combines with J gene TRBJ1-2; D gene uncertain. The CDR3 runs to 11 residues. Germline V gene lookup returns CDR1 MNHEY and CDR2 SVGAGI. V was cut by 6 bases and J by 6 bases, with 8 bases left in between. This chain's CDR3 is CASRGSDGYTF. CDR3 nucleotide sequence: TGTGCCAGCAGGGGGTCCGATGGCTACACCTTC.

The chain combines TRBV7-9 with TRBJ2-7, with D possibly matching TRBD1 (6 bases). V was trimmed by 7 bases and J by 7 bases, leaving 17 bases between them. The CDR3 is 13 residues long. Germline loops: CDR1 SEHNR, CDR2 FQNEAQ (reference sequence). The CDR3 protein is CASTTRGTGEQYF. CDR3 coding DNA: TGTGCCAGCACTACCAGGGGTACGGGTGAGCAGTACTTC.

V gene TRBV7-9 combines with J gene TRBJ2-7, with TRBD2 matching over 12 bases. Germline V gene data show CDR1 as SEHNR and CDR2 as FQNEAQ (reference sequence). J gave up 4 bases and V 3 bases, and 10 bases lay outside the gene matches. There are 17 residues in the CDR3. In DNA form, the CDR3 reads TGTGCCAGCAGCTTGGTACCATCTAGCGGGAGGGAATACGAGCAGTACTTC. It translates to CASSLVPSSGREYEQYF.

V is TRBV7-8 and J is TRBJ1-3; no clear D gene. Trimming cost V 3 bases and J 14 bases, with 11 bases left between them. Per germline, CDR1 SGHVS and CDR2 FQNEAQ. CDR3 size: 11 residues. This chain's CDR3 is CASSFLSPLYF. CDR3 nucleotides: TGTGCCAGCAGCTTTTTAAGCCCTCTATATTTT.

The V gene is TRBV9, the J gene TRBJ2-7, with TRBD2 identical over 10 bases. V lost 3 bases, J lost 1 base, and 7 bases stayed unmatched. The germline V gene encodes CDR1 SGDLS and CDR2 YYNGEE. The CDR3 is 16 residues long. Here the CDR3 reads CASSAATSGFSYEQYF. In DNA form, the CDR3 reads TGTGCCAGCAGCGCTGCGACTAGCGGGTTTTCCTACGAGCAGTACTTC.

This chain connects TRBV19 to TRBJ1-4, with D uncertain. CDR3 size: 16 residues. The V end lost 5 bases, the J end lost 8 bases, and 21 bases lay between the germline ends. The germline CDR1 and CDR2 sequences are LNHDA and SQIVND (reference sequence). The CDR3 here is CASSFTGVAGREKLFF. Written as DNA, the CDR3 is TGTGCCAGTAGTTTCACCGGGGTAGCTGGGCGGGAAAAACTGTTTTTT.

V is TRBV24-1 and J is TRBJ2-5; D possibly corresponds to TRBD2 (5 bases). V was cut by 9 bases and J by 6 bases, with 19 bases left in between. The length of the CDR3 is 14 residues. Germline CDR1 reads KGHDR; CDR2 reads SFDVKD. The CDR3, as DNA: TGTGCCACCGCCCCCCCCGGAGCGGAACAGACCCAGTACTTC. Translated, it gives CATAPPGAEQTQYF.

The chain couples TRBV2 to TRBJ2-3; 8 bases agree with TRBD2. J lost 5 bases, V lost 8 bases, and 3 bases had no gene match. CDR1 and CDR2 (germline): SNHLY, FYNNEI. This CDR3 comprises 12 residues. CDR3: CASGAGGDTQYF. Written as DNA, the CDR3 is TGTGCCAGCGGGGCGGGAGGAGATACGCAGTATTTT.

The chain employs TRBV7-9 and TRBJ2-7, with D tentatively TRBD2 (6 bases). Per the germline V gene, CDR1 is SEHNR and CDR2 is FQNEAQ (reference sequence). This CDR3 comprises 15 residues. V was cut by 3 bases and J by 7 bases, with 19 bases left in between. The CDR3 DNA sequence: TGTGCCAGCAGCTTGAGGCGTGGACTATCAAAAGAGCAGTACTTC. Its protein is CASSLRRGLSKEQYF.

V and J are TRBV10-3 and TRBJ1-6; no clear D. The CDR3 extends over 15 amino acids. Trimming took off 0 bases at V and 7 bases at J, with 10 bases between the two ends. Germline values: CDR1 ENHRY, CDR2 SYGVKD. The CDR3 sequence: CAISESVAENSPLHF. In nucleotides, the CDR3 is TGTGCCATCAGTGAGTCGGTGGCAGAAAATTCACCCCTCCACTTT.

The genes are TRBV28 and TRBJ2-7; possible D gene TRBD1, 6 bases. From germline, CDR1 is MDHEN and CDR2 SYDVKM. V lost 4 bases and J 8 bases, leaving 30 bases between the germline ends. The CDR3 extends over 18 amino acids. The CDR3 sequence: CASSSKLSNRDLPTKQYF. As DNA, the CDR3 is TGTGCCAGCAGTTCCAAACTATCCAACAGGGACCTACCTACGAAGCAGTACTTC.

The V and J genes are TRBV14 and TRBJ2-1; possibly TRBD1 for D (6 bases). Germline lookup yields CDR1 SGHDN and CDR2 FVKESK. Trimming shortened V by 4 bases and J by 2 bases, and 9 bases separated the two germline ends. The CDR3 length is 14 residues. DNA of the CDR3: TGTGCCAGCAGCCCATGGACAGCCTACAATGAGCAGTTCTTC. This gives the protein CASSPWTAYNEQFF.

The J gene is TRBJ2-3, the V gene TRBV30; 10 nucleotides agree with TRBD1. Trimming removed 5 bases from V and 5 bases from J; junction bases left unmatched: 10. There are 15 residues in the CDR3. Germline-derived CDR1 and CDR2 are GTSNPN and SVGIG (reference sequence). The CDR3 bases are TGTGCCTGGGACGCCGGGACAGGGGTGGTAGATACGCAGTATTTT. It is translated as CAWDAGTGVVDTQYF. Drawing the rest from reference TRBV30 and TRBJ2-3, the complete variable domain is SQTIHQWPATLVQPVGSPLSLECTVEGTSNPNLYWYRQAAGRGLQLLFYSVGIGQISSEVPQNLSASRPQDRQFILSSKKLLLSDSGFYLCAWDAGTGVVDTQYFGPGTRLTVL.

J is TRBJ2-7 and V is TRBV10-3, with 8 bases aligning to TRBD2. The germline V gene has CDR1 ENHRY and CDR2 SYGVKD. The trim removed 7 bases at V and 2 bases at J, leaving 7 bases unmatched. This CDR3 contains 14 residues. The CDR3 DNA follows: TGTGCCATCAAGGATGATAGCGGGACCTACGAGCAGTACTTC. Its protein product is CAIKDDSGTYEQYF.

In its sample, this clone was seen a few times. The chain combines TRBV10-2 with TRBJ2-5, with D possibly being TRBD2 (5 bases). CDR1 WSHSY and CDR2 SAAADI come from the germline V gene. This CDR3 region has 13 residues. Trimming left V 0 bases short and J 7 bases short, with 9 bases between. CDR3 region: CASSESRGRTQYF. The DNA for the CDR3 is TGCGCCAGCAGTGAGTCCCGAGGGCGGACCCAGTACTTC.

The gene calls are TRBV9 and TRBJ1-2, with 7 bases aligning to TRBD1. The germline V gene encodes CDR1 SGDLS and CDR2 YYNGEE. J lost 2 bases, V lost 4 bases, and 2 bases had no gene match. The CDR3 spans 13 residues. The CDR3 DNA follows: TGTGCCAGCAGCCCGGACAGGAACTATGGCTACACCTTC. Amino acids: CASSPDRNYGYTF.

The V call is TRBV28, the J call TRBJ1-2; D uncertain. Germline V lookup: CDR1 MDHEN, CDR2 SYDVKM. Trimming left V 10 bases short and J 4 bases short, with 22 bases between. This CDR3 contains 15 residues. The CDR3 nucleotides are TGTGCCACCACAGAATCCCCCGGGAACCCCTATGGCTACACCTTC. Translating it yields CATTESPGNPYGYTF.

This chain joins TRBV9 and TRBJ2-6; D is perhaps TRBD1 (5 bases). Trimming pared 2 bases from V and 2 bases from J, leaving 14 bases between. The germline CDR1 and CDR2 sequences are SGDLS and YYNGEE. The CDR3 is made up of 17 amino acids. The CDR3 sequence: CASSVTATQPGANVLTF. Written as DNA, the CDR3 is TGTGCCAGCAGCGTGACAGCCACCCAACCTGGGGCCAACGTCCTGACTTTC.

The chain uses TRBV15 and TRBJ2-3; 11 positions agree with TRBD2. Germline values: CDR1 LNHNV, CDR2 YYDKDF (reference sequence). The V gene end was trimmed by 1 base and the J gene end by 4 bases; junction bases not matched to a gene: 7. This CDR3 contains 17 residues. Here the CDR3 reads CATSRVGSGRGADTQYF. The CDR3 DNA reads as TGTGCCACCAGCAGAGTGGGTAGCGGGAGGGGGGCAGATACGCAGTATTTT.

The chain uses TRBV4-2 and TRBJ1-2; D not certain. V gave up 4 bases and J gave up 0 bases, with 12 bases separating them. CDR1 is LGHNA and CDR2 is YNFKEQ in the germline V gene. The CDR3 covers 15 residues. The CDR3 reads CASSPSTGSNYGYTF. CDR3 in DNA: TGTGCCAGCAGCCCTTCGACCGGTTCTAACTATGGCTACACCTTC.

The genes are TRBV6-2 or TRBV6-3 and TRBJ2-7; unclear D gene. Trimming shortened V by 5 bases and J by 2 bases, and 10 bases separated the two germline ends. Germline values: CDR1 MNHEY, CDR2 SVGEGT. The CDR3 consists of 13 residues. CDR3 region: CASSRSPPYEQYF. CDR3 bases: TGTGCCAGCAGTCGATCCCCCCCCTACGAGCAGTACTTC.

The chain recombines TRBV7-9 with TRBJ2-7; D call uncertain. V lost 1 base to trimming and J lost 0 bases, with 10 bases between them. From germline, CDR1 is SEHNR and CDR2 FQNEAQ (reference sequence). The CDR3 is made up of 15 amino acids. The CDR3 nucleotides are TGTGCCAGCAGCTTAGGGGATATTCTCTCCTACGAGCAGTACTTC. It is translated as CASSLGDILSYEQYF.

The genes are TRBV29-1 and TRBJ1-1, with 10 bases matching TRBD1. Per the germline V gene, CDR1 is SQVTM and CDR2 is ANQGSEA. With 7 bases clipped from V and 3 bases from J, the junction kept 8 bases outside the gene matches. The CDR3 sequence is 14 residues long. This CDR3 is CSARQGAADTEAFF. CDR3 coding DNA: TGCAGCGCTCGACAGGGGGCGGCGGACACTGAAGCTTTCTTT. The entire variable domain, with the rest obtained from reference TRBV29-1 and TRBJ1-1, is as follows: SAVISQKPSRDICQRGTSLTIQCQVDSQVTMMFWYRQQPGQSLTLIATANQGSEATYESGFVIDKFPISRPNLTFSTLTVSNMSPEDSSIYLCSARQGAADTEAFFGQGTRLTVV.

This clone has a handful of counts. This rearrangement joins TRBV6-4 to TRBJ2-1; 7 bases line up with TRBD2. Losses at the gene ends were 3 bases for V and 2 bases for J; bases not matched to a gene: 4. The germline V gene encodes CDR1 MRHNA and CDR2 SNTAGT. This CDR3 comprises 15 residues. The CDR3 DNA reads TGTGCCAGCAGTGAGGCTAGCGGTACCTACAATGAGCAGTTCTTC. This sequence encodes CASSEASGTYNEQFF.

This chain connects TRBV3-1 (or the pseudogene TRBV3-2) to TRBJ1-2; D possibly corresponds to TRBD1 (6 bases). Between the trimmed V and J ends, which lost 4 bases and 7 bases, there was a span of 16 bases. Germline CDR1 and CDR2: LGHDT and YNNKEL (reference sequence). This CDR3 has 14 amino acids. CDR3 sequence: CASSPGAGSGGYTF. The CDR3 nucleotides read TGTGCCAGCAGCCCAGGGGCGGGGTCCGGTGGCTACACCTTC.